This T cell receptor (beta chain) was observed in a study of CD8+ T cells in alopecia areata (dated by TCRdb to the late 2010s). Regarding the complete study: Treated patients were enrolled in an open-label pilot trial of oral tofacitinib, 5 to 10 mg twice daily, for moderate-to-severe alopecia areata. Tofacitinib was given for 6 to 18 months, followed by 6 months of follow-up off drug to assess delayed response and recurrence. Disease severity in treated patients was measured with the SALT score, which quantifies the percentage of affected scalp surface area. In both human patients and the C3H/HeJ mouse model, the study applied high-throughput TCRbeta sequencing to look at T cell clonal expansion in alopecia areata. Human TCRbeta sequencing covered scalp tissue and sorted CD4+ and CD8+ peripheral blood T cells from patchy and totalis/universalis alopecia areata patients and healthy controls. Biopsies were taken from tofacitinib-treated patients at baseline and at 4 and 24 weeks of treatment, and a later scalp biopsy was taken in several of the tofacitinib-treated patients. Scalp clonality was compared among normal scalp (n=4), patchy alopecia areata scalp (n=8), and alopecia totalis/universalis scalp (n=8). The RNA source kit depended on sample type: the PAXgene miRNA kit for fixed scalp, the miRNeasy kit for PBMCs, and the RNeasy kit for mouse skin. Amplification of TCRbeta CDR3 regions was done by immunoSEQ multiplex PCR using 35 Vbeta forward primers and 13 Jbeta reverse primers.

The sample holds a few counts of this clone. It lacks a known antigen. No base qualities exist here, and no much larger clone lies one base off it. The germline V gene (reference sequence) yields GTSNPN for CDR1 and SVGIG for CDR2. The cysteine opens and the phenylalanine closes a CDR3 of 15 amino acids. Only the CDR3 region is kept as DNA, spanning 45 bases read in frame from base 1. Here V drops 0 bases and J drops 3 bases, and the junction holds 2 bases not matched to any gene. Reading the label with the study, this specimen's time point is: more than 3 weeks on oral tofacitinib. The sample's treatment or condition label, decoded: oral pan-JAK inhibitor, 5-10 mg twice daily. Lesional scalp punch biopsies and peripheral blood were obtained from alopecia areata patients. Human scalp biopsies were fixed immediately in PAXgene tissue containers. The library was produced with the immunoSEQ multiplex PCR assay. To provide template for TCR sequencing, every sample had RNA extracted and reverse transcribed into cDNA. First-strand cDNA was synthesized using SuperScript III with a 2:1 mix of oligo-dT and random hexamers. A synthetic immune receptor repertoire was used to measure amplification bias, and any remaining bias was corrected computationally. The paper's data handling went like this. Raw reads were preprocessed to remove errors, and CDR3 was defined by IMGT conventions from the conserved cysteine to phenylalanine. Clonality was calculated as 1 minus Shannon entropy normalized by log2 of the number of productive unique TCRs. Whether each scalp clone was CD4 or CD8 was inferred by checking scalp TCRbeta sequences against the CD4 and CD8 repertoires from sorted blood. TCRdb retrieved this table from immuneACCESS and kept in-frame rearrangements only. Not all clones are present; in checked studies, unresolved V genes account for under half, and no reason is known for the remainder. V and J calls and clone size are as listed in that table; D and trimming were resolved from the DNA. Present in this sample are about 19,000 clones, around three fifths of which were seen just once. The ten largest clones take up over 7% of the sample.

General study outcomes and caveats: The treated cohort was small, with a single nonresponder, so links between baseline CD8+ expansion and response need larger studies. Compared with normal scalp, lesional scalp, particularly in alopecia totalis/universalis, had higher clonality and more expanded CD8+ clones, which suggests antigenic drive. Shared TCR sequences between patients were less evident than in mice, which may be partly attributable to HLA diversity in the patient population. Scalp TCR repertoire analysis is complicated because resident alphabeta T cells in normal human skin are also sequenced, whereas mouse skin is dominated by gammadelta T cells. With tofacitinib, both scalp clonality and the number of expanded CD8+ clones among the top 100 scalp clones went down significantly. Many expanded lesional clones were found to persist in scalp and blood during tofacitinib treatment, and relapse after treatment cessation may be partly explained by this persistence.

The chain is encoded by TRBV30 joined to TRBJ2-6; TRBD2 lines up with 7 middle nucleotides. This clonotype was sampled from a human donor with alopecia areata. The sample here was skin, taken at week 4, from a patient treated with tofacitinib. The encoded CDR3 is CAWSVRGVGANVLTF. The DNA sequence is given as TGTGCCTGGAGTGTACGGGGGGTTGGGGCCAACGTCCTGACTTTC.